This T cell receptor (beta chain) was identified in a study of blood T cell repertoires in COVID-19 (TCRdb year 2020). Background on the whole study: The collaborator samples originated in the United States, Italy and Spain and spanned the acute and convalescent phases of COVID-19. The material from the prospective study consisted of cDNA or gDNA derived from T cells, B-cell-depleted T cells, or PBMCs. The dataset comprised deeply sampled blood TCRbeta repertoires from subjects exposed to, actively infected with, or recovered from COVID-19. The repertoires were released in a freely available public database meant as a resource for research on the immune response to SARS-CoV-2. Samples came from the ongoing ImmuneRACE study (first 160 participants) plus 1,254 subjects from 6 global collaborators. Nearly every sample came with metadata listing a de-identified subject ID, COVID-19 status, age in years and sex. Where available, HLA class I and class II types were obtained from metadata supplied by the sample provider rather than from assay-based typing.

A remark on this clone: Its recognized antigen is unknown. Base qualities are not provided; no much larger clone lies one nucleotide away.

Points the paper makes about the study in general: The amount of clinical and demographic metadata varied by source and participant and was provided uncurated.

TCRbeta CDR3 regions were amplified from genomic DNA by means of the immunoSEQ Assay, a bias-controlled multiplex PCR. Processing in the source paper ran as follows. Nucleated cell counts per sample were estimated from amplification of reference gene primers within the assay. Sequence reads were collapsed and filtered to measure the absolute abundance of every unique TCRbeta CDR3 rearrangement. For each sample, productive Simpson clonality was calculated as the square root of Simpson's diversity index over productive rearrangements. TCRdb took over this immuneACCESS table, retaining in-frame rearrangements with V and J assigned. Such tables are incomplete; in checked studies, under half of the missing clones stem from an unresolved V gene, and the remainder is unexplained. V and J calls and clone size are as listed in that table; D and trimming were resolved from the DNA. Within this sample are about 63,000 clones, with approximately 80% of them counted one time only. The top ten hold 3.5% to 4% of the sample.

Participants in the prospective study were enrolled through a virtual design, were aged about 18 to 90 years, and lived in fewer than 30 United States geographic areas. Cohort assignment in the prospective study relied on participant-reported clinical history from a screening survey and a study questionnaire. In the prospective study, mobile phlebotomists collected whole blood, serum and a nasopharyngeal or oropharyngeal swab from each participant. Participants in the prospective study had the option to provide additional blood draws and questionnaires over an approximately 2-month period. Blood samples from the prospective study were shipped frozen or at room temperature prior to DNA extraction. The CDR3 covers 13 residues, taking in both the cysteine and the phenylalanine. Here the CDR3 DNA is all that survives: 39 bases in frame from base 1. The trim is 3 bases for V and 7 bases for J, with a gap of 12 bases between the germline ends. CDR1 and CDR2 (PRHDT, FYEKMQ) derive from the germline V gene (reference sequence).

Recombination linked TRBV13 to TRBJ1-2; the D gene is perhaps TRBD1, on 6 matching bases. The sample taken for sequencing was PBMCs or T cells enriched from blood (not recorded which). The sequence was collected from a middle-aged woman with acute COVID-19. The nucleotide sequence is given as TGTGCCAGCAGCTTCCGCAGGGGTAGTGGCTACACCTTC. Its protein reads: CASSFRRGSGYTF.